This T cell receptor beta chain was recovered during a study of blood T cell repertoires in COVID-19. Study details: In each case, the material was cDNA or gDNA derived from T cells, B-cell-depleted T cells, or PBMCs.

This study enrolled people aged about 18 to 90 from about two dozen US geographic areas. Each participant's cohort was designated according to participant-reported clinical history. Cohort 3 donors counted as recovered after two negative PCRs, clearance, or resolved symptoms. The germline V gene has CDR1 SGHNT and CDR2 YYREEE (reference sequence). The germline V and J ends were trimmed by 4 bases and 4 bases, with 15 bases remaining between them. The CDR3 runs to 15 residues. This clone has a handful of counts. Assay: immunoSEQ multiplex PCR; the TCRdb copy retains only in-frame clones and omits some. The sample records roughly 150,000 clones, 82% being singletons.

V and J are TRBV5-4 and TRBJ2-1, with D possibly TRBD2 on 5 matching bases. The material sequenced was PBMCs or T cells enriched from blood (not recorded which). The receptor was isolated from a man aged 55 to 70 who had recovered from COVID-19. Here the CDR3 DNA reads TGTGCCAGCAGCCTGCGCAGCGGAAGGTACAATGAGCAGTTCTTC. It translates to CASSLRSGRYNEQFF. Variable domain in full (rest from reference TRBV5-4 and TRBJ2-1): ETGVTQSPTHLIKTRGQQVTLRCSSQSGHNTVSWYQQALGQGPQFIFQYYREEENGRGNFPPRFSGLQFPNYSSELNVNALELDDSALYLCASSLRSGRYNEQFFGPGTRLTVL.